A single sample is the source of the 31 T cell receptor beta chains below, sequenced in a study of T cell repertoires in ileal Crohn's disease. As for time point: inflamed ileum from the surgical specimen. Clones were read by immunoSEQ multiplex PCR, and TCRdb kept only the in-frame ones, dropping some. The sample lists 8,000 or so clones; around 85% were seen once. Sequencing input: ileal tissue. These receptors all stem from an adult with Crohn's disease.

The J gene is TRBJ1-1, the V gene TRBV14, with D possibly matching TRBD1 (5 bases). This CDR3 is built from 15 residues. The V end lost 0 bases, the J end lost 1 base, and 9 bases lay between the germline ends. Germline V CDR1 and CDR2: SGHDN, FVKESK. The CDR3 region is CASSQDSGWNTEAFF. Here the CDR3 DNA reads TGTGCCAGCAGCCAAGATTCAGGGTGGAACACTGAAGCTTTCTTT.

This clone occurred a few times. This rearrangement joins TRBV19 to TRBJ1-5; D uncertain. V was shortened by 6 bases and J by 0 bases, with 12 bases between the two germline ends. The germline CDR1 and CDR2 sequences are LNHDA and SQIVND (reference sequence). This CDR3 is 15 amino acids long. The CDR3 DNA is TGTGCCAGTAGGCAAGGCACCGATAGCAATCAGCCCCAGCATTTT. Encoded protein: CASRQGTDSNQPQHF.

This sequence joins TRBV6-5 and TRBJ2-2, with D uncertain. This CDR3 contains 14 residues. V lost 8 bases, J lost 0 bases, and 10 bases lay in between. Germline CDR1 MNHEY, CDR2 SVGAGI. CDR3 protein: CASRIDTNTGELFF. The CDR3 nucleotides read TGTGCCAGCCGTATCGACACGAACACCGGGGAGCTGTTTTTT.

This chain connects TRBV6-6 to TRBJ2-7; 12 bases agree with TRBD1. The CDR3 is 14 residues long. Trimming took 7 bases from V and 4 from J; bases not matched to a gene: 5. CDR1 MNHNY and CDR2 SVGAGI come from the germline V gene (reference sequence). The CDR3 nucleotides read TGTGCCAGCAAACCGGGACAGGGGGCTTACGAGCAGTACTTC. Translated, it gives CASKPGQGAYEQYF.

The rearrangement uses TRBV6-6 and TRBJ1-2; maybe TRBD1 (6 bases). Trimming removed 4 bases at V and 4 bases at J, with 10 bases between. CDR3 size: 13 residues. CDR1 and CDR2 from the germline V gene are MNHNY and SVGAGI (reference sequence). The CDR3 loop reads CASSFRGPYGYTF. CDR3 DNA: TGTGCCAGCAGTTTCCGGGGGCCCTATGGCTACACCTTC.

The chain carries TRBV28 and TRBJ1-4; no definite D call. CDR1 MDHEN and CDR2 SYDVKM come from the germline V gene. The CDR3 covers 15 residues. Trimming pared 6 bases from V and 7 bases from J, leaving 18 bases between. DNA for the CDR3: TGTGCCAGCAGCTCCTATCGGGAGGTAGCTGAAAAACTGTTTTTT. Its translation: CASSSYREVAEKLFF.

This clone was seen a few times. This chain uses TRBV7-9 with TRBJ1-5; a possible D gene is TRBD1 (6 bases). The CDR3 runs to 14 residues. Germline-derived CDR1 and CDR2 are SEHNR and FQNEAQ (reference sequence). V was clipped by 5 bases and J by 1 base, with 9 bases between them. CDR3 region: CASSTGQSNQPQHF. For the CDR3, the DNA is TGTGCCAGCAGCACCGGACAGAGCAATCAGCCCCAGCATTTT.

Worth noting for this clone: The identical CDR3 is also encoded by other nucleotide sequences in the sample. This rearrangement joins TRBV28 to TRBJ2-1; TRBD1 aligns across 8 bases. Trimming took 4 bases from V and 4 from J; bases not matched to a gene: 3. The CDR3 length is 14 residues. Germline CDR1 reads MDHEN; CDR2 reads SYDVKM. The CDR3: CASSWGQAYNEQFF. CDR3 DNA sequence: TGTGCCAGCAGTTGGGGACAGGCTTACAATGAGCAGTTCTTC.

The chain carries TRBV19 and TRBJ1-2, with D possibly being TRBD1 (5 bases). Per germline, CDR1 LNHDA and CDR2 SQIVND (reference sequence). Trimming shortened V by 6 bases and J by 3 bases, and 17 bases separated the two germline ends. There are 15 residues in the CDR3. In DNA, the CDR3 is TGTGCCAGTAGGATGGGGCAGGCTCCGGACTATGGCTACACCTTC. Translation: CASRMGQAPDYGYTF.

V usage is TRBV13 and J usage is TRBJ2-7, with 9 positions matching TRBD2. Germline V gene sequence: CDR1 PRHDT, CDR2 FYEKMQ (reference sequence). With V trimmed by 0 bases and J by 3 bases, 3 bases remained unmatched. The CDR3 length is 15 residues. CDR3 in DNA: TGTGCCAGCAGCTTAGGGGGTAGCGGGGGCTACGAGCAGTACTTC. Its protein is CASSLGGSGGYEQYF.

This clone was picked up one time. The J gene is TRBJ2-1, the V gene TRBV7-9; possible D gene TRBD1, 5 bases. The V gene's germline CDR1 is SEHNR and CDR2 FQNEAQ (reference sequence). The CDR3 totals 16 residues. V lost 5 bases and J lost 0, with 14 bases in between. DNA of the CDR3: TGTGCCAGCAGCCCCTCCGGACAAAGCTCCTACAATGAGCAGTTCTTC. Amino acids: CASSPSGQSSYNEQFF. The full variable domain, its missing parts supplied by reference TRBV7-9 and TRBJ2-1, is DTGVSQNPRHKITKRGQNVTFRCDPISEHNRLYWYRQTLGQGPEFLTYFQNEAQLEKSRLLSDRFSAERPKGSFSTLEIQRTEQGDSAMYLCASSPSGQSSYNEQFFGPGTRLTVL.

The gene calls are TRBV11-2 and TRBJ1-6, with unresolved D. The CDR3 is 14 amino acids. V dropped 1 base and J dropped 6 bases, with 7 bases sitting between them. Germline assignment: CDR1 SGHAT and CDR2 FQNNGV. CDR3 loop: CASSLGGSNSPLHF. CDR3 bases: TGTGCCAGCAGCTTAGGGGGTAGTAATTCACCCCTCCACTTT.

J is TRBJ1-1 and V is TRBV5-1; perhaps TRBD1 as D (6 bases). This CDR3 has 14 residues. Germline V gene lookup returns CDR1 SGHRS and CDR2 YFSETQ. V dropped 1 base and J dropped 0 bases, with 7 bases sitting between them. The chain's CDR3 is CASSLTGLNTEAFF. In nucleotides, the CDR3 is TGCGCCAGCAGCTTGACAGGGTTGAACACTGAAGCTTTCTTT.

The rearrangement links TRBV7-8 to TRBJ1-5; TRBD1 might be the D (5 bases). Germline V gene data show CDR1 as SGHVS and CDR2 as FQNEAQ. The V end lost 0 bases, the J end lost 2 bases, and 14 bases lay between the germline ends. The CDR3 sequence is 17 residues long. For the CDR3, the DNA is TGTGCCAGCAGCTTAGCCGGGGGAGAGTTCGGCAATCAGCCCCAGCATTTT. It yields the protein CASSLAGGEFGNQPQHF.

Comment on this clone: At one of its ends the junction is not consistent with the germline gene, which may arise from a read error. This chain joins TRBV27 and TRBJ2-7; the D is unclear. Germline assignment: CDR1 MNHEY and CDR2 SMNVEV (reference sequence). CDR3 length: 14 residues. The CDR3 DNA sequence: TGTGCCAGCAGTTTAGGAGACAACTCCTACGAGCAGTGCTTC. This gives the protein CASSLGDNSYEQCF.

This chain uses TRBV7-2 with TRBJ1-4; D unclear. Germline V lookup: CDR1 SGHTA, CDR2 FQGNSA. CDR3 length: 11 residues. V gave up 3 bases and J gave up 8 bases, with 4 bases separating them. In DNA, the CDR3 is TGTGCCAGCAGCTTTGGGGAAAAACTGTTTTTT. Protein sequence: CASSFGEKLFF.

Only a few counts were recorded for this clone. The rearrangement joins TRBV10-3 to TRBJ1-5, with D hard to call. CDR1 ENHRY and CDR2 SYGVKD come from the germline V gene. The CDR3 loop spans 13 amino acids. Trimming pared 10 bases from V and 3 bases from J, leaving 13 bases between. The CDR3 sequence is CATGKESNQPQHF. CDR3 nucleotides: TGTGCCACCGGGAAGGAGTCCAATCAGCCCCAGCATTTT.

The gene calls are TRBV5-4 and TRBJ2-1; possible D gene TRBD1, 6 bases. V lost 2 bases, J lost 4 bases, and 10 bases lay in between. This CDR3 contains 14 residues. Germline lookup yields CDR1 SGHNT and CDR2 YYREEE (reference sequence). The CDR3 here is CASSFQGIYNEQFF. CDR3 coding DNA: TGTGCCAGCAGCTTTCAGGGGATATACAATGAGCAGTTCTTC.

The CDR3 DNA reads as TGTGCCAGCAGGACCTCCGACAGTCCTGGAAACACCATATATTTT. Translated, it gives CASRTSDSPGNTIYF. The chain carries TRBV6-6 and TRBJ1-3; TRBD1 is a possible D gene (5 bases). This CDR3 contains 15 residues. CDR1 MNHNY and CDR2 SVGAGI come from the germline V gene (reference sequence). V lost 6 bases to trimming and J lost 2 bases, with 14 bases between them.

The chain combines TRBV7-2 with TRBJ2-1; D ambiguous. Trimming removed 7 bases from V and 7 bases from J, with 14 bases in between. CDR3 length equals 13 residues. From germline, CDR1 is SGHTA and CDR2 FQGNSA. CDR3 DNA sequence: TGTGCCAGCATCACCCCAGTGCGTAATGAGCAGTTCTTC. It translates to CASITPVRNEQFF.

This chain joins TRBV28 and TRBJ1-5; D is uncertain. Germline CDR1 and CDR2: MDHEN and SYDVKM. V was trimmed by 2 bases and J by 4 bases, leaving 9 bases between them. This CDR3 contains 14 residues. The CDR3 DNA reads as TGTGCCAGCAGTTTACCCGGGCTAAATCAGCCCCAGCATTTT. Protein: CASSLPGLNQPQHF.

The gene calls are TRBV14 and TRBJ2-7; D possibly corresponds to TRBD1 (5 bases). Germline assignment: CDR1 SGHDN and CDR2 FVKESK. Trimming took 4 bases from V and 2 from J, leaving 15 bases between them. This CDR3 region has 15 residues. The CDR3, as DNA: TGTGCCAGCAGCCGTGATTACTACAGGACCTACGAGCAGTACTTC. Protein product: CASSRDYYRTYEQYF.

The chain carries TRBV19 and TRBJ2-5; TRBD2 agrees at 7 bases. CDR3 length: 14 residues. Losses at the gene ends were 5 bases for V and 2 bases for J; bases not matched to a gene: 5. Per the germline V gene, CDR1 is LNHDA and CDR2 is SQIVND (reference sequence). The CDR3 DNA follows: TGTGCCAGTAGTGCCCGGGGGGTACAAGAGACCCAGTACTTC. Its protein is CASSARGVQETQYF.

This chain joins TRBV19 and TRBJ2-7; D unresolved. With 0 bases removed from V and 1 base from J, the gap between germline ends came to 10 bases. The CDR3 is 15 amino acids. The germline gives CDR1 LNHDA, CDR2 SQIVND (reference sequence). The CDR3 DNA is TGTGCCAGTAGTATAGATATACCCAGATCCTACGAGCAGTACTTC. This sequence encodes CASSIDIPRSYEQYF.

J is TRBJ2-3 and V is TRBV5-6, with 8 positions matching TRBD2. Germline V gene sequence: CDR1 SGHDT, CDR2 YYEEEE. The V gene end was trimmed by 2 bases and the J gene end by 5 bases; junction bases not matched to a gene: 7. The CDR3 extends over 15 amino acids. Here the CDR3 reads CASSFVERGRDTQYF. In nucleotides, the CDR3 is TGTGCCAGCAGCTTTGTTGAGCGGGGGCGAGATACGCAGTATTTT.

The chain joins TRBV4-1 to TRBJ2-2; 13 bases agree with TRBD2. Germline-derived CDR1 and CDR2 are MGHRA and YSYEKL. The junction had 7 bases not matched to a gene; V was cut back by 1 base and J by 5 bases. The CDR3 totals 18 residues. CDR3 sequence: CASSQGTSGSSWTGELFF. The CDR3 nucleotides are TGCGCCAGCAGCCAAGGGACTAGCGGGAGTTCTTGGACCGGGGAGCTGTTTTTT.

This clone was found a few times. The chain uses TRBV5-1 and TRBJ2-7; 8 bases align to TRBD1. With V trimmed by 0 bases and J by 3 bases, 17 bases remained unmatched. Looked up from germline, CDR1 is SGHRS and CDR2 is YFSETQ. This CDR3 spans 19 amino acids. Here the CDR3 reads CASSLGSRQGATLNYEQYF. The CDR3 nucleotides read TGCGCCAGCAGCTTGGGGTCCCGGCAGGGGGCCACACTAAACTACGAGCAGTACTTC.

The chain is built from TRBV19 and TRBJ1-5; 10 nucleotides match TRBD1. V dropped 9 bases and J dropped 6; count of bases not matched to a gene: 8. This CDR3 comprises 14 residues. CDR1 and CDR2 (germline): LNHDA, SQIVND (reference sequence). In nucleotides, the CDR3 is TGTGCCAGCAGAGGGACAGGGGTCATTCAGCCCCAGCATTTT. Translating gives CASRGTGVIQPQHF.

The CDR3 reads CSARLGYEQYF. For the CDR3, the DNA is TGCAGTGCTAGACTGGGTTACGAGCAGTACTTC. This chain links TRBV20-1 with TRBJ2-7; no clear D. V dropped 2 bases and J dropped 4 bases, with 6 bases sitting between them. The CDR3 totals 11 residues. CDR1 and CDR2 (germline): DFQATT, SNEGSKA (reference sequence).

This sequence joins TRBV28 and TRBJ1-6; tentatively, D is TRBD1 (5 bases). The CDR3 sequence is 16 residues long. CDR1 and CDR2 (germline): MDHEN, SYDVKM. V was clipped by 4 bases and J by 6 bases, with 16 bases between them. The DNA of the CDR3 is TGTGCCAGCAGTTCTCCCCGGCAGGGACGTAATTCACCCCTCCACTTT. Its translation: CASSSPRQGRNSPLHF.

This rearrangement joins TRBV30 to TRBJ1-2; 10 nucleotides match TRBD1. V was clipped by 0 bases and J by 4 bases; unmatched bases: 8. CDR1 and CDR2 (germline): GTSNPN, SVGIG (reference sequence). The CDR3 runs 16 residues. CDR3 in amino acids: CAWSVVGQGIGYGYTF. CDR3 nucleotides: TGTGCCTGGAGTGTAGTGGGACAGGGGATCGGCTATGGCTACACCTTC.